This T cell receptor (beta chain) comes out of a study of early T cells in non-severe SARS-CoV-2 infection. Study information: Sequenced bulk RNA came from whole blood that was unsorted, and chains were unpaired.

The CDR3 totals 15 residues. Germline V CDR1 and CDR2: SQVTM, ANQGSEA. V was cut by 4 bases and J by 2 bases, with 16 bases left in between. TCRdb independently ran MiXCR on the 5' RACE reads; one entry per CDR3 protein. Among approximately 60,000 distinct CDR3 sequences listed, roughly 8.2% were seen once. The V and J genes are TRBV29-1 and TRBJ2-3; weak D call: TRBD2 (5 bases). This receptor was taken from an adult who was a healthcare worker with PCR-confirmed SARS-CoV-2 infection or an uninfected control (not recorded which). Sequences were derived from whole blood, sampled at baseline. CDR3 nucleotides: TGCAGCGTTGCCCGGCCTAGCAGTGACACAGATACGCAGTATTTT. This translates into CSVARPSSDTDTQYF.